Following are 27 T cell receptor beta chains from one sample sequenced in a study of yellow fever vaccine responses in identical twins. TCRdb analysed the RT-PCR reads with MiXCR anew, one entry per CDR3 protein. The profile covers some 1,300 distinct CDR3 sequences, with about nine tenths appearing a single time and roughly 22% taken by the ten largest. Sequences were derived from T cells from blood (PBMCs), unsorted or a sorted subset (not recorded which), sampled before or after yellow fever vaccination (not recorded which). These receptors all come from a female donor who received the yellow fever vaccine.

J is TRBJ1-5 and V is TRBV5-1; D not resolved. V was shortened by 5 bases and J by 0 bases, with 12 bases between the two germline ends. CDR1 is SGHRS, CDR2 YFSETQ, per germline. This CDR3 has 15 residues. The chain's CDR3 is CASSTSGDSNQPQHF. The CDR3 region has the DNA TGCGCCAGCAGTACTTCCGGGGATAGCAATCAGCCCCAGCATTTT. Full variable domain (remainder filled in from reference TRBV5-1 and TRBJ1-5): KAGVTQTPRYLIKTRGQQVTLSCSPISGHRSVSWYQQTPGQGLQFLFEYFSETQRNKGNFPGRFSGRQFSNSRSEMNVSTLELGDSALYLCASSTSGDSNQPQHFGDGTRLSIL.

The chain employs TRBV5-1 and TRBJ2-1; a possible D gene is TRBD1 (6 bases). The germline CDR1 and CDR2 sequences are SGHRS and YFSETQ. This CDR3 contains 13 residues. V was cut by 5 bases and J by 6 bases, with 12 bases left in between. The CDR3 DNA is TGCGCCAGCAGAGTGGCAGGGGTCAATGAGCAGTTCTTC. Its translation is CASRVAGVNEQFF.

The genes are TRBV12-3 or TRBV12-4 and TRBJ1-5, with 8 bases aligning to TRBD1. Germline trimming cut 7 bases from V and 8 bases from J; bases unmatched to any gene: 7. The length of the CDR3 is 13 residues. DNA for the CDR3: TGTGCCAGCAAGGACAGGGATTTTGAGCCCCAGCATTTT. Its translation: CASKDRDFEPQHF.

This chain uses TRBV30 with TRBJ2-2, with no clear D. V lost 5 bases, J lost 4 bases, and 5 bases lay in between. The CDR3 sequence is 11 residues long. Germline V gives CDR1 GTSNPN, CDR2 SVGIG (reference sequence). CDR3 in DNA: TGTGCCTGGTTTTTCACCGGGGAGCTGTTTTTT. It is translated as CAWFFTGELFF.

V and J are TRBV5-1 and TRBJ2-3, with 9 positions matching TRBD1. Germline V gene sequence: CDR1 SGHRS, CDR2 YFSETQ. This CDR3 comprises 15 residues. J was trimmed by 5 bases and V by 0 bases; bases with no gene match: 4. The CDR3 DNA reads TGCGCCAGCAGCTTGGACAGGGGGCATGGAGATACGCAGTATTTT. Translated: CASSLDRGHGDTQYF. The whole variable domain, filled in from reference TRBV5-1 and TRBJ2-3, reads KAGVTQTPRYLIKTRGQQVTLSCSPISGHRSVSWYQQTPGQGLQFLFEYFSETQRNKGNFPGRFSGRQFSNSRSEMNVSTLELGDSALYLCASSLDRGHGDTQYFGPGTRLTVL.

The chain recombines TRBV10-3 with TRBJ1-3, with TRBD1 as a possible D gene (5 bases). CDR1 ENHRY and CDR2 SYGVKD come from the germline V gene. This CDR3 contains 14 residues. V dropped 7 bases and J dropped 1 base, with 11 bases sitting between them. The CDR3 region is CAIMMGGSGNTIYF. In DNA form, the CDR3 reads TGTGCCATCATGATGGGGGGTTCTGGAAACACCATATATTTT.

This chain links TRBV7-3 with TRBJ2-1, with D unclear. Germline V CDR1 and CDR2: SGHTA, FQGTGA. V lost 5 bases and J 7 bases, leaving 15 bases between the germline ends. The CDR3 length is 14 residues. The CDR3 is CASSPERTGNEQFF. CDR3 sequence (DNA): TGTGCCAGCAGCCCAGAGAGGACCGGGAATGAGCAGTTCTTC.

CDR3 loop: CATSRGSLGGGDEQFF. For the CDR3, the DNA is TGTGCCACCAGCAGAGGAAGTTTGGGAGGCGGGGATGAGCAGTTCTTC. The J gene is TRBJ2-1, the V gene TRBV15; D perhaps matches TRBD2 (6 bases). Looked up from germline, CDR1 is LNHNV and CDR2 is YYDKDF (reference sequence). The CDR3 has 16 residues. V lost 1 base and J 8 bases, leaving 18 bases between the germline ends.

The chain uses TRBV23-1 and TRBJ1-1; D gene uncertain. TRBV23-1 qualifies as an ORF whose function is uncertain. The CDR3 spans 17 residues. V was shortened by 6 bases and J by 3 bases, with 23 bases between the two germline ends. In DNA, the CDR3 is TGCGCCAGCAGCCCTAGGAAGAGCGACAATAAGGACACTGAAGCTTTCTTT. As protein: CASSPRKSDNKDTEAFF.

The rearrangement joins TRBV15 to TRBJ2-1, with 7 bases fitting TRBD2. The CDR3 extends over 17 amino acids. The germline CDR1 and CDR2 sequences are LNHNV and YYDKDF (reference sequence). After removal of 1 base from V and 4 bases from J, the junction contained 10 bases not matched to a gene. As DNA, the CDR3 is TGTGCCACCAGCAGAGGAGCCGGCGGGAGTTCTTACAATGAGCAGTTCTTC. This translates into CATSRGAGGSSYNEQFF.

In its sample, this clonotype ranks as hyperexpanded (1% or more). V gene TRBV11-3 combines with J gene TRBJ2-3; 8 positions match TRBD1. The V and J ends lost 2 bases and 8 bases, in that order; junction bases with no gene match: 0. This CDR3 spans 12 amino acids. The germline gives CDR1 SGHNT, CDR2 YENEEA. The CDR3 nucleotides read TGTGCCAGCAGCTTACAGGGGGCTACGCAGTATTTT. Translated, it gives CASSLQGATQYF.

V usage is TRBV10-3 and J usage is TRBJ1-1; D gene ambiguous. Trimming took 5 bases from V and 2 from J, leaving 18 bases between them. CDR1 ENHRY and CDR2 SYGVKD come from the germline V gene. The CDR3 is 16 residues long. The CDR3 DNA sequence: TGTGCCATCAGTCAAGATTGGTGGACGGATAACACTGAAGCTTTCTTT. This translates into CAISQDWWTDNTEAFF.

The V call is TRBV11-1, the J call TRBJ2-7, with D perhaps TRBD2 (6 bases). There are 16 residues in the CDR3. In germline, CDR1 is SGHAT, CDR2 FQDESV (reference sequence). V was clipped by 3 bases and J by 5 bases, with 20 bases between them. The DNA for the CDR3 is TGTGCCAGCAGCTTGGTCCGGGGGTCTGTCCTCGACGAGCAGTACTTC. Translated, it gives CASSLVRGSVLDEQYF.

This chain connects TRBV11-2 to TRBJ2-3, with D unresolved. Deletions cut 1 base from V and 4 bases from J, with 9 bases between. The CDR3 runs to 14 residues. CDR1 is SGHAT, CDR2 FQNNGV, per germline. The CDR3: CASSLVRKSDTQYF. The CDR3 DNA is TGTGCCAGCAGCTTAGTCAGGAAATCAGATACGCAGTATTTT.

V usage is TRBV11-2 and J usage is TRBJ2-3, with 11 bases identical to TRBD2. The V gene end was trimmed by 7 bases and the J gene end by 2 bases; junction bases not matched to a gene: 5. The CDR3 runs to 15 residues. Germline V CDR1 and CDR2: SGHAT, FQNNGV. The CDR3 loop is CASTGTSGITDTQYF. CDR3 coding DNA: TGTGCCAGCACGGGGACTAGCGGCATCACAGATACGCAGTATTTT.

DNA for the CDR3: TGTGCCACCAGCAGAGATCCGGGGTCGGGCCTGGTTACGCAGTATTTT. It codes for CATSRDPGSGLVTQYF. The chain links TRBV15 to TRBJ2-3; tentatively, D is TRBD2 (5 bases). CDR3 length: 16 residues. Per germline, CDR1 LNHNV and CDR2 YYDKDF (reference sequence). The germline V and J ends were trimmed by 0 bases and 8 bases, with 18 bases remaining between them.

The chain combines TRBV5-1 with TRBJ2-1, with 9 bases lining up with TRBD2. Germline CDR1 is SGHRS and CDR2 is YFSETQ. Trimming cost V 1 base and J 3 bases; bases outside gene matches: 5. CDR3 length: 16 amino acids. CDR3 bases: TGCGCCAGCAGCTTGCTGTCTAGCGGGATCTACAATGAGCAGTTCTTC. Protein: CASSLLSSGIYNEQFF.

This clonotype was seen a few times. V gene TRBV11-1 combines with J gene TRBJ2-3; TRBD2 matches at 11 bases. V shed 3 bases, J shed 4 bases, and the junction held 6 bases outside the gene matches. Per germline, CDR1 SGHAT and CDR2 FQDESV (reference sequence). This CDR3 spans 16 amino acids. The CDR3 sequence: CASSFGPGLAADTQYF. For the CDR3, the DNA is TGTGCCAGCAGCTTTGGCCCGGGACTAGCGGCAGATACGCAGTATTTT.

The CDR3 nucleotides are TGTGCCAGCAGTTACTCGGCAAGGGATCGGATTCAGCCCCAGCATTTT. Its translation: CASSYSARDRIQPQHF. The rearrangement links TRBV6-5 to TRBJ1-5; D unclear. Per germline, CDR1 MNHEY and CDR2 SVGAGI. V was trimmed by 0 bases and J by 6 bases, leaving 15 bases between them. This CDR3 has 16 residues.

This chain uses TRBV27 with TRBJ2-5, with TRBD1 matching 7 bases. Germline CDR1 MNHEY, CDR2 SMNVEV (reference sequence). V dropped 8 bases and J dropped 5; count of bases not matched to a gene: 11. CDR3 size: 14 residues. The CDR3 DNA sequence: TGTGCCAGCTCGACAGGGCTTATGGGGGAGACCCAGTACTTC. It encodes CASSTGLMGETQYF.

The CDR3 region is CASSLAASTDTQYF. The CDR3 DNA reads TGCGCCAGCAGCTTGGCTGCTAGCACAGATACGCAGTATTTT. V is TRBV5-1 and J is TRBJ2-3; no clear D gene. V lost 0 bases and J lost 0, with 5 bases in between. The length of the CDR3 is 14 residues. Germline V lookup: CDR1 SGHRS, CDR2 YFSETQ.

This clonotype was observed once. This chain uses TRBV4-1 with TRBJ2-5; TRBD2 agrees at 10 bases. This CDR3 is built from 16 residues. Germline assignment: CDR1 MGHRA and CDR2 YSYEKL. V was pared by 0 bases and J by 0 bases, with 1 base of the junction left unmatched. The CDR3 loop reads CASSQDGTSDQETQYF. CDR3 nucleotide sequence: TGCGCCAGCAGCCAAGATGGGACTAGCGACCAAGAGACCCAGTACTTC.

This clonotype was observed once. This chain connects TRBV12-3 or TRBV12-4 to TRBJ1-2; weak D call: TRBD1 (6 bases). V lost 8 bases and J lost 6, with 13 bases in between. The CDR3 length is 12 residues. The CDR3 region has the DNA TGTGCCAGCGCCGCGCAGGGGCATGGCTACACCTTC. It yields the protein CASAAQGHGYTF.

V gene TRBV11-2 combines with J gene TRBJ2-2, with D maybe TRBD1 (5 bases). The V gene's germline CDR1 is SGHAT and CDR2 FQNNGV. CDR3 size: 14 residues. With 7 bases removed from V and 7 bases from J, the gap between germline ends came to 16 bases. The chain's CDR3 is CASNSPRVFGELFF. DNA for the CDR3: TGTGCCAGCAATTCCCCCAGGGTTTTCGGGGAGCTGTTTTTT. Combining the CDR3 with reference TRBV11-2 and TRBJ2-2 gives the whole variable domain EAGVAQSPRYKIIEKRQSVAFWCNPISGHATLYWYQQILGQGPKLLIQFQNNGVVDDSQLPKDRFSAERLKGVDSTLKIQPAKLEDSAVYLCASNSPRVFGELFFGEGSRLTVL.

The count of this clonotype is one. The CDR3 reads CASSIRRQVTYGYTF. The CDR3 DNA sequence: TGTGCCAGCAGTATACGTCGACAGGTCACCTATGGCTACACCTTC. The chain joins TRBV6-1 to TRBJ1-2, with D maybe TRBD1 (6 bases). Germline CDR1 MNHNS, CDR2 SASEGT. Trimming stripped 5 bases from V and 4 bases from J, with 17 bases between. The CDR3 length is 15 residues.

The J gene is TRBJ2-5, the V gene TRBV11-3, with 7 bases identical to TRBD1. Germline CDR1 is SGHNT and CDR2 is YENEEA. This CDR3 has 14 residues. The trim removed 7 bases at V and 2 bases at J, leaving 7 bases unmatched. CDR3 amino acids: CASTHWGQQETQYF. CDR3 sequence (DNA): TGTGCCAGCACCCATTGGGGACAGCAAGAGACCCAGTACTTC.

This chain connects TRBV9 to TRBJ1-2, with TRBD1 matching 7 bases. V lost 2 bases, J lost 7 bases, and 14 bases stayed unmatched. The CDR3 contains 16 residues. Germline V gene data show CDR1 as SGDLS and CDR2 as YYNGEE. The chain's CDR3 is CASSVGPGGVSGGYTF. DNA for the CDR3: TGTGCCAGCAGCGTCGGTCCAGGGGGGGTATCGGGTGGCTACACCTTC.